These 14 T cell receptor beta chains originate from one sample sequenced in a study of OX40 agonist ivuxolimab in advanced cancers. Profiling relied on immunoSEQ multiplex PCR, and the TCRdb table lists in-frame clones only, not all of them. This sample has 66,000 or so clones, with approximately 81% found just once. The sequenced sample was CD4+ or CD8+ T cells sorted from blood, obtained in a trial of the OX40 agonist ivuxolimab. These receptors came from an adult with an advanced solid tumor such as melanoma, head and neck, liver or kidney cancer.

The J gene is TRBJ1-1, the V gene TRBV7-9, with TRBD1 matching 11 bases. There are 18 residues in the CDR3. Germline CDR1 and CDR2: SEHNR and FQNEAQ (reference sequence). With 5 bases clipped from V and 7 bases from J, the junction kept 18 bases outside the gene matches. The chain's CDR3 is CASSPPAGTGGIAFEAFF. CDR3 DNA sequence: TGTGCCAGCAGCCCCCCCGCCGGGACAGGGGGAATTGCTTTTGAAGCTTTCTTT.

This chain connects TRBV15 to TRBJ2-7; D may be TRBD1 or TRBD2 (5 bases each). Deletions cut 4 bases from V and 6 bases from J, with 19 bases between. Germline assignment: CDR1 LNHNV and CDR2 YYDKDF (reference sequence). The CDR3 has 15 amino acids. Here the CDR3 reads CATSIRDQQIGEQYF. The CDR3 DNA reads as TGTGCCACCAGCATTCGGGACCAGCAAATAGGCGAGCAGTACTTC.

V gene TRBV6-1 combines with J gene TRBJ2-1; TRBD2 matches at 9 bases. The germline gives CDR1 MNHNS, CDR2 SASEGT. V gave up 4 bases and J gave up 3 bases; unmatched junction bases: 1. This CDR3 is built from 14 residues. The CDR3: CASSGLADYNEQFF. In DNA form, the CDR3 reads TGTGCCAGCAGTGGACTAGCGGACTACAATGAGCAGTTCTTC.

The chain carries TRBV7-9 and TRBJ2-7; D not resolved. The germline CDR1 and CDR2 sequences are SEHNR and FQNEAQ (reference sequence). CDR3 length equals 14 residues. Trimming stripped 5 bases from V and 1 base from J, with 12 bases between. DNA for the CDR3: TGTGCCAGCAGCAGCAGTGGTACTTCCTACGAGCAGTACTTC. It codes for CASSSSGTSYEQYF.

This chain uses TRBV6-5 with TRBJ2-7, with no clear D. V lost 2 bases, J lost 0 bases, and 14 bases lay in between. Per germline, CDR1 MNHEY and CDR2 SVGAGI. The CDR3 runs to 16 residues. The CDR3 DNA reads TGTGCCAGCAGTTACAACACCCCCTCTCACTCCTACGAGCAGTACTTC. Amino acid sequence: CASSYNTPSHSYEQYF.

This chain uses TRBV7-6 with TRBJ2-7, with 7 bases lining up with TRBD1. Germline CDR1 SGHVS, CDR2 FNYEAQ. The V and J ends lost 0 bases and 4 bases, in that order; junction bases with no gene match: 15. The CDR3 loop spans 18 amino acids. CDR3 sequence: CASSLALPSPQGVYEQYF. In nucleotides, the CDR3 is TGTGCCAGCAGCTTAGCGTTACCAAGCCCCCAGGGGGTGTACGAGCAGTACTTC.

The chain is built from TRBV27 and TRBJ2-7, with 7 bases fitting TRBD2. CDR3 length equals 15 residues. After removal of 4 bases from V and 4 bases from J, the junction contained 10 bases not matched to a gene. Germline CDR1 is MNHEY and CDR2 is SMNVEV (reference sequence). This CDR3 is CASSSLAAGEYEQYF. For the CDR3, the DNA is TGTGCCAGCAGTTCACTGGCCGCGGGAGAATACGAGCAGTACTTC.

The chain employs TRBV6-1 and TRBJ1-5, with D unresolved. CDR1 is MNHNS and CDR2 is SASEGT in the germline V gene. The CDR3 loop spans 13 amino acids. V lost 7 bases and J lost 1, with 8 bases in between. Written as DNA, the CDR3 is TGTGCCAGCACCGCTATGAGCAATCAGCCCCAGCATTTT. Its protein product is CASTAMSNQPQHF.

The chain recombines TRBV6-5 with TRBJ2-7; D is uncertain. V lost 5 bases and J lost 0, with 5 bases in between. CDR3 length equals 12 residues. Germline V gene lookup returns CDR1 MNHEY and CDR2 SVGAGI. The CDR3 bases are TGTGCCAGCAGTCGGAGCTCCTACGAGCAGTACTTC. This gives the protein CASSRSSYEQYF.

The V call is TRBV6-5, the J call TRBJ1-2; maybe TRBD1 (6 bases). Looked up from germline, CDR1 is MNHEY and CDR2 is SVGAGI. The CDR3 is 13 residues long. V shed 9 bases and J shed 4 bases, with 15 bases lying between them. CDR3 protein: CASKQGSAYGYTF. The CDR3 DNA is TGTGCCAGTAAACAGGGTAGCGCCTATGGCTACACCTTC.

The gene calls are TRBV6-1 and TRBJ2-1; D not resolved. This CDR3 is built from 9 residues. Trimming stripped 8 bases from V and 9 bases from J, with 5 bases between. The germline V gene has CDR1 MNHNS and CDR2 SASEGT. The CDR3, as DNA: TGTGCCAGCGGTGGTGAGCAGTTCTTC. This gives the protein CASGGEQFF.

The V call is TRBV19, the J call TRBJ1-6; perhaps TRBD1 as D (6 bases). The CDR3 spans 20 residues. Trimming took off 3 bases at V and 0 bases at J, with 21 bases between the two ends. In germline, CDR1 is LNHDA, CDR2 SQIVND (reference sequence). CDR3 protein: CASSIVLGTPKTSYNSPLHF. In nucleotides, the CDR3 is TGTGCCAGTAGTATCGTTTTGGGGACACCGAAGACCTCCTATAATTCACCCCTCCACTTT.

The chain joins TRBV5-4 to TRBJ1-2, with a possible D match to TRBD1 (6 bases). This CDR3 is 16 amino acids long. Trimming left V 5 bases short and J 7 bases short, with 24 bases between. The germline CDR1 and CDR2 sequences are SGHNT and YYREEE (reference sequence). In DNA form, the CDR3 reads TGTGCCAGCAGTTTCTTGAGGACAGCTACCTCTCTTGGCTACACCTTC. Encoded protein: CASSFLRTATSLGYTF.

The V call is TRBV2, the J call TRBJ1-4, with D possibly matching TRBD1 (5 bases). CDR1 is SNHLY and CDR2 is FYNNEI in the germline V gene. The CDR3 has 13 amino acids. Trimming removed 6 bases from V and 8 bases from J, with 13 bases in between. CDR3 sequence reads: CASSRDRSEKLFF. In DNA, the CDR3 is TGTGCCAGCAGCCGCGACAGATCAGAAAAACTGTTTTTT.